This TCR beta chain derives from a study of blood T cell repertoires in COVID-19. Turning to the study itself: The origin of the acute and convalescent COVID-19 samples was the United States, Italy and Spain.

Per the germline V gene, CDR1 is MNHNS and CDR2 is SASEGT. J gave up 6 bases and V 3 bases, and 5 bases lay outside the gene matches. The CDR3 is made up of 13 amino acids. The data were produced by immunoSEQ multiplex PCR, yet TCRdb's version contains in-frame clones alone and is incomplete. Altogether 300,000 to 450,000 clones are present, around 89% being singletons, with the ten largest covering approximately 3%. Sequenced: peripheral blood. The source of this sequence is a woman aged 30 to 39 with COVID-19, enrolled during active disease. The chain combines TRBV6-1 with TRBJ2-7, with TRBD2 matching 7 bases. In nucleotides, the CDR3 is TGTGCCAGCAGTGATGGACTAGTCCGCGAGCAGTACTTC. Protein: CASSDGLVREQYF.